The 2 T cell receptor beta chains given below trace back to one sample, sequenced in a study of shared clonotypes between healthy human individuals. Using immunoSEQ multiplex PCR, the repertoire was profiled, and TCRdb retains in-frame clones only, with some absent. The table lists roughly 1 million clones, roughly 75% of them singletons. The specimen sequenced was memory CD4+ T cells sorted from blood. Subset reported: CD45RA-negative fraction. These receptors came from a man aged 18 to 30 in good health.

The V and J genes are TRBV10-1 and TRBJ2-3; perhaps D is TRBD1 or TRBD2 (5 bases each). This CDR3 contains 15 residues. Germline V gene data show CDR1 as WNHNN and CDR2 as SYGVQD (reference sequence). V shed 11 bases and J shed 0 bases, with 18 bases lying between them. The CDR3 sequence: CAGRYGTDSTDTQYF. CDR3 in DNA: TGCGCCGGGCGGTACGGGACCGATAGCACAGATACGCAGTATTTT.

The V call is TRBV28, the J call TRBJ2-2; D is uncertain. The germline V gene encodes CDR1 MDHEN and CDR2 SYDVKM. The CDR3 is 17 amino acids. Trimming left V 5 bases short and J 6 bases short, with 22 bases between. The CDR3 region is CASSLGFGKDGPGELFF. In nucleotides, the CDR3 is TGTGCCAGCAGTCTGGGGTTTGGGAAGGACGGTCCCGGGGAGCTGTTTTTT.